Below, 2 T cell receptor beta chains from the same sample are listed, as sequenced in a study of Graves' ophthalmopathy and Graves' hyperthyroidism. Amplification targeted the TCR beta CDR3 regions, with RNA transcripts as the source material. The workflow started with a first-round RT-PCR run with HTBI primers and then moved on to a second-round multiplex PCR. TCRdb independently ran MiXCR on the multiplex PCR reads; one entry per CDR3 protein. Of a few hundred thousand distinct CDR3 sequences listed, 35% to 45% were seen once; the top ten hold around 4%. The sample comprised peripheral blood or thyroid tissue (not recorded which). The receptor set was obtained from an adult man with Graves' hyperthyroidism.

Notes on this clonotype: A much larger clone is a single base away; this may be a read error. The chain has TRBV19 and TRBJ1-1, with 8 bases aligning to TRBD1. The ends lost 3 bases at V and 4 bases at J; junction bases unmatched: 7. Germline lookup yields CDR1 LNHDA and CDR2 SQIVND (reference sequence). The CDR3 covers 15 residues. The CDR3 coding sequence is TGTGCCAGTAGTATGGTAGCAGGGGGCTCCACTGAAGCTTTCTTT. This gives the protein CASSMVAGGSTEAFF.

The chain couples TRBV7-6 to TRBJ1-6, with a weak D call TRBD1 (5 bases). V shed 5 bases and J shed 6 bases, with 17 bases lying between them. This CDR3 contains 16 residues. Germline CDR1 SGHVS, CDR2 FNYEAQ. The CDR3 protein is CASSLGTGGGNSPLHF. CDR3 coding DNA: TGTGCCAGCAGCCTCGGAACCGGGGGGGGTAATTCACCCCTCCACTTT.